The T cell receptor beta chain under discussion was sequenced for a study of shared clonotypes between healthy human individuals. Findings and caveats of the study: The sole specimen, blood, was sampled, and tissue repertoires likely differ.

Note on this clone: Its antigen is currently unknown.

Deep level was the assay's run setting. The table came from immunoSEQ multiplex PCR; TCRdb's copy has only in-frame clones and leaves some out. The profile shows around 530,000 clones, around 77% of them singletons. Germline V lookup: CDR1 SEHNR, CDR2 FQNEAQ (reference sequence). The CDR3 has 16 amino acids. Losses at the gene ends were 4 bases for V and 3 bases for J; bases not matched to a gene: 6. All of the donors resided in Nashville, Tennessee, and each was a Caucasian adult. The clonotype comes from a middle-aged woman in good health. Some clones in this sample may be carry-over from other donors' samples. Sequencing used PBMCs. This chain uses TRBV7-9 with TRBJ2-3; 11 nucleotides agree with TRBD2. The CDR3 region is CASSSAGLAETDTQYF. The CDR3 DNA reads TGTGCCAGCAGCTCAGCGGGACTAGCGGAGACAGATACGCAGTATTTT.